This record concerns one T cell receptor (beta chain) sequence. This sample was taken from a study of CD8+CD57+ T cells in acquired aplastic anemia. The study profiled TCR beta VDJ and CDR3 using genomic DNA as template. TCRdb used MiXCR to reprocess the reads, holding one entry per CDR3 protein. The table includes 120,000 or so distinct CDR3 sequences, 48% detected once. The TCR comes from a human donor in good health, serving as a control. Sequencing was done on a sample of sorted CD4+, CD8+, or CD8+CD57+ T cells (not recorded which) from PBMCs.

The CDR3 spells CSAREGGFENQPQHF. DNA of the CDR3: TGCAGTGCTAGAGAAGGAGGGTTTGAGAATCAGCCCCAGCATTTT. This sequence joins TRBV20-1 and TRBJ1-5; D remains ambiguous. The CDR3 runs 15 residues. Germline assignment: CDR1 DFQATT and CDR2 SNEGSKA (reference sequence). V lost 0 bases to trimming and J lost 4 bases, with 13 bases between them.